This T cell receptor beta chain was sequenced in a study of blood T cell repertoires in COVID-19. Overall study context: Donors in the United States, Italy and Spain gave samples during acute or convalescent COVID-19. Sample material is recorded as cDNA or gDNA derived from T cells, B-cell-depleted T cells, or PBMCs.

This clone was counted once. Germline CDR1 is KGHDR and CDR2 is SFDVKD. Trimming left V 4 bases short and J 3 bases short, with 7 bases between. This CDR3 is 13 amino acids long. Per the authors' pipeline: Counts of nucleated cells, estimated from reference gene primer amplification, were obtained. TCRdb keeps only in-frame clones here, not all; method: immunoSEQ multiplex PCR. D and trimming come from the DNA, and the V and J calls and clone size come from that table. This table has around 170,000 clones, 80% appearing once. In the 2 weeks before study entry, exposed participants met a COVID-19 case, which was PCR-confirmed or clinician-diagnosed.

V usage is TRBV24-1 and J usage is TRBJ2-3; D remains ambiguous. This clonotype was obtained from a man aged 55 to 70 who had been exposed to COVID-19. The sequenced sample consisted of PBMCs or T cells enriched from blood (not recorded which). CDR3 sequence (DNA): TGTGCCACCAGTGAGATAGTAACAGATACGCAGTATTTT. Translated: CATSEIVTDTQYF.